The TCR beta chain under discussion was sequenced for a study of blood T cell repertoires in COVID-19. About the research overall: The United States, Italy and Spain were the sources of the acute and convalescent COVID-19 samples. The analysed material was cDNA or gDNA that came from T cells, B-cell-depleted T cells, or PBMCs.

Trimming cost V 5 bases and J 4 bases, with 12 bases left between them. Looked up from germline, CDR1 is MDHEN and CDR2 is SYDVKM. This CDR3 is 14 amino acids long. Original methodology: Reference gene primer amplification yielded estimated nucleated cell counts. Only in-frame clones appear in the TCRdb table, and some are missing; sequencing was by immunoSEQ multiplex PCR. V and J calls and clone size come straight from that table; D and trimming were deduced from the DNA. The sample comprises over 100,000 clones, 82% of which are singletons, and roughly 7.9% rests with the top ten. Sequences were obtained from peripheral blood. The TCR was taken from an older man with acute or convalescent COVID-19. The rearrangement uses TRBV28 and TRBJ1-3; D is undetermined. In DNA, the CDR3 is TGTGCCAGCAGTCGCCCGCCCGAGGGAAACACCATATATTTT. Its protein is CASSRPPEGNTIYF.